These T cell receptor beta chains were read from a single sample in a study of human T cells and chemical hapten exposure. One entry per CDR3 protein, called by TCRdb with MiXCR from the RACE reads. The table shows more than 75,000 distinct CDR3 sequences, with under 10% occurring only once. The sequenced sample was whole blood. All receptors come from a male donor in good health. Some clones in this sample may be carry-over from other donors' samples. CDR3s leave out the opening cysteine and the closing phenylalanine or tryptophan.

v_call | cdr3_aa
TRBV9 | ASSAQVGKNIQY
TRBV4-3 | ASSLVRQLEAF
TRBV6-5 | ASSYSTVRYEQY
TRBV20-1 | SASAHGASGANVLT
TRBV13 | ASTSGGALDTQY
TRBV2 | ASSEQLAGVGNEQF
TRBV18 | ASSSQGGNTEAF
TRBV30 | AWARSAEPYEQY
TRBV6-1 | ASSEAVRVTYNEQF
TRBV6-5 | ASSWREGRDTQY
TRBV6-5 | ASSYADRANTEAF
TRBV6-6 | ASSIDRFGGYT
TRBV2 | ASSGLAGGAGDTQY
TRBV5-6 | ASSRGQENTIY
TRBV20-1 | SARDGTAEIYGYT
TRBV5-4 | ASSLESAADTQY
TRBV5-4 | ASSPEDRYEQY
TRBV29-1 | SVGRGSAPDTQY
TRBV4-1 | ASSQGQGDRATEAF
TRBV28 | ASSPETGLLQPQH
TRBV6-2/TRBV6-3 | ASSYRDTDNSPLH
TRBV12-3/TRBV12-4 | ASRQRVETQY
TRBV15 | ATSRESTRQGSNSPLH
TRBV12-3/TRBV12-4 | ATRLAGYNEQF
TRBV12-3/TRBV12-4 | ASSLMDTLEGYT
TRBV7-9 | ASSQPTGWGSEAF
TRBV12-3/TRBV12-4 | ASSLEVRAKNIQY
TRBV28 | ASSVGTGNSYEQY
TRBV12-3/TRBV12-4 | ASGGSTRGDYGYT
TRBV7-9 | ASRISRDRGYLDEGYT
TRBV29-1 | SVVWDSNQPQH
TRBV12-3/TRBV12-4 | ASSFGRGLGAMSSYNSPLH
TRBV7-9 | ASSPSSGGIEDTQY
TRBV12-5 | ASGLVGWNEQF
TRBV3-1 | ASRTSGNTEAF
TRBV6-5 | ASSPGTGGRANTGELF
TRBV21-1 | ASSKGPTGVQEAF
TRBV6-2/TRBV6-3 | ASSYSYRGHFSEPLH
TRBV4-2 | VSSQGITGDGYT
TRBV6-5 | ASGARVTDTQY